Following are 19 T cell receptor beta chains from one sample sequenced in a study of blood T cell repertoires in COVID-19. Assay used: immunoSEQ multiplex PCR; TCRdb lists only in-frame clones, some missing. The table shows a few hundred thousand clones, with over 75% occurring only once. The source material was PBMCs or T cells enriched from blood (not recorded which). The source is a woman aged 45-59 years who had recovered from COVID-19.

The CDR3 here is CASSKGASTEAFF. CDR3 DNA sequence: TGTGCCAGCAGCAAGGGGGCGAGCACTGAAGCTTTCTTT. The rearrangement uses TRBV12-3 or TRBV12-4 and TRBJ1-1, with 7 positions matching TRBD1. Trimming cost V 6 bases and J 4 bases; bases outside gene matches: 5. This CDR3 has 13 residues.

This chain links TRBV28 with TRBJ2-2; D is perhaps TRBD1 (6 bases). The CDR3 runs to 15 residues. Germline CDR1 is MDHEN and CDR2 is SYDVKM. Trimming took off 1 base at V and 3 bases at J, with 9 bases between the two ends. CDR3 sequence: CASSLFRGYTGELFF. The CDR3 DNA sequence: TGTGCCAGCAGTTTATTCAGGGGCTACACCGGGGAGCTGTTTTTT.

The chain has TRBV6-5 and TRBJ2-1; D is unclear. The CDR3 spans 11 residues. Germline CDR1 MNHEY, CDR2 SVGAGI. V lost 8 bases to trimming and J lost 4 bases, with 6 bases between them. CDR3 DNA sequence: TGTGCCAGCTCCGTATACAATGAGCAGTTCTTC. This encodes CASSVYNEQFF.

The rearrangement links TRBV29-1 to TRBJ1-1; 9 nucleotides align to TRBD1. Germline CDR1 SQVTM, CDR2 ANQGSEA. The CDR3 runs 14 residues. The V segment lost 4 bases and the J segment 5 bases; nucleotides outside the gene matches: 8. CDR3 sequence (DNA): TGCAGCGTTGCTACAGGGGGCGGTGGGACTGAAGCTTTCTTT. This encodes CSVATGGGGTEAFF.

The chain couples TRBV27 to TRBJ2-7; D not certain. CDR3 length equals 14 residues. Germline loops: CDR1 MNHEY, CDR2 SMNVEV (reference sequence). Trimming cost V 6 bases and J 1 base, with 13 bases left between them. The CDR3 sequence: CASSETYPSYEQYF. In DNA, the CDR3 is TGTGCCAGCAGCGAGACATACCCTTCCTACGAGCAGTACTTC.

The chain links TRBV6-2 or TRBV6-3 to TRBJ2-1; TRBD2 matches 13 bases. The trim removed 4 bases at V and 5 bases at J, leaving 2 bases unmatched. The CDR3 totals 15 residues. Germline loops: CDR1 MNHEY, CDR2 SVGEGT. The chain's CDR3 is CASSLTSGRNNEQFF. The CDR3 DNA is TGTGCCAGCAGTTTGACTAGCGGGAGGAACAATGAGCAGTTCTTC.

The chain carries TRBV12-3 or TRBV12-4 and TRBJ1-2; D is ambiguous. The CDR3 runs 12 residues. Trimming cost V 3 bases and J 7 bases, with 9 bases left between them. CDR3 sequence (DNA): TGTGCCAGCAGTTTCGCCACGGGTGGCTACACCTTC. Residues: CASSFATGGYTF.

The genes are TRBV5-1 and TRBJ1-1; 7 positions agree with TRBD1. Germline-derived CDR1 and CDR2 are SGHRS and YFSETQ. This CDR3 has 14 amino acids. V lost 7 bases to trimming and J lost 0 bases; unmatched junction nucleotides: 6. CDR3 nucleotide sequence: TGCGCCAGCCGGACAGGATCTATGAACACTGAAGCTTTCTTT. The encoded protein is CASRTGSMNTEAFF.

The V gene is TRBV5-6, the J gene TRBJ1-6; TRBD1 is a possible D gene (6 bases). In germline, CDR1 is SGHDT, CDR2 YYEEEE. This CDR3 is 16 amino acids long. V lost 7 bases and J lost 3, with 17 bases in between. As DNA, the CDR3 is TGTGCCAGCGGATCGGGGGGCCAAGTCTATAATTCACCCCTCCACTTT. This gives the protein CASGSGGQVYNSPLHF. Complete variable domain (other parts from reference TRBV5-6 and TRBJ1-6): DAGVTQSPTHLIKTRGQQVTLRCSPKSGHDTVSWYQQALGQGPQFIFQYYEEEERQRGNFPDRFSGHQFPNYSSELNVNALLLGDSALYLCASGSGGQVYNSPLHFGNGTRLTVT.

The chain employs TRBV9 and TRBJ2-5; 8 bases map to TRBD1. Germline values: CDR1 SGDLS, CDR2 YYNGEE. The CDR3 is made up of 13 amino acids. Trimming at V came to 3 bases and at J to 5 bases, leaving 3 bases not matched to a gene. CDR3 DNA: TGTGCCAGCAGCGCGCACAGGGGGGAGACCCAGTACTTC. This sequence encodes CASSAHRGETQYF.

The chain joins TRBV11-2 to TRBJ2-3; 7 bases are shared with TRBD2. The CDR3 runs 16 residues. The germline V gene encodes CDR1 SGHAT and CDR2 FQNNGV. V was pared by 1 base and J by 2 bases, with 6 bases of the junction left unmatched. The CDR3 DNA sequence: TGTGCCAGCAGCTTAGTGGGGGGAGGGTACACAGATACGCAGTATTTT. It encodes CASSLVGGGYTDTQYF.

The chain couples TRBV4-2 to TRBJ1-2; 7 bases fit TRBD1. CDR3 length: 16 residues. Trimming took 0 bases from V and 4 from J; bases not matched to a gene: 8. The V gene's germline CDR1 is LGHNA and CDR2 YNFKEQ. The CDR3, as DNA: TGTGCCAGCAGCCAAGAGGGGGCAGGGGGGATCTATGGCTACACCTTC. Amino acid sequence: CASSQEGAGGIYGYTF.

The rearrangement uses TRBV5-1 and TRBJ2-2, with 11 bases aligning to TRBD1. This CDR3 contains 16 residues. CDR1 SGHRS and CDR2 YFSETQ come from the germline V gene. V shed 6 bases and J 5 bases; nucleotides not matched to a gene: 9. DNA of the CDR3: TGCGCCAGCATTCCGGGACAGGGGGGTTCTACCGGGGAGCTGTTTTTT. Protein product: CASIPGQGGSTGELFF.

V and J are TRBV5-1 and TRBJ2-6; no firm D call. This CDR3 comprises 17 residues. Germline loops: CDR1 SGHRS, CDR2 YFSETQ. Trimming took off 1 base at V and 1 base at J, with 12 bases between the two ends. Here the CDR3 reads CASSLMAGGSGANVLTF. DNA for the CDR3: TGCGCCAGCAGCTTGATGGCAGGTGGTTCTGGGGCCAACGTCCTGACTTTC. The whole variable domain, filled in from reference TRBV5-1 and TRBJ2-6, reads KAGVTQTPRYLIKTRGQQVTLSCSPISGHRSVSWYQQTPGQGLQFLFEYFSETQRNKGNFPGRFSGRQFSNSRSEMNVSTLELGDSALYLCASSLMAGGSGANVLTFGAGSRLTVL.

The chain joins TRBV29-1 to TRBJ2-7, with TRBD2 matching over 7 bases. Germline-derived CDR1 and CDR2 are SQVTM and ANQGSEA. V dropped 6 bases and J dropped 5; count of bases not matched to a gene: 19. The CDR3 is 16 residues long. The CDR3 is CSVNKDRRGGNHEQYF. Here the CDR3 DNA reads TGCAGCGTGAACAAGGATAGAAGGGGAGGGAACCACGAGCAGTACTTC.

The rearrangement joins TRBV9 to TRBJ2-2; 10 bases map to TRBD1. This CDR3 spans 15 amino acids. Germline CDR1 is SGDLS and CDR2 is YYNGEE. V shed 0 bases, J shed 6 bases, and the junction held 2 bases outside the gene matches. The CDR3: CASSVAGTGAGELFF. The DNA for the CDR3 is TGTGCCAGCAGCGTAGCTGGGACAGGGGCCGGGGAGCTGTTTTTT.

The CDR3 sequence: CASSPSLTRQEQETQYF. The CDR3 DNA is TGTGCCAGCAGCCCGTCCCTCACTCGACAGGAACAAGAGACCCAGTACTTC. The chain joins TRBV7-9 to TRBJ2-5, with D possibly TRBD1 on 6 matching bases. The CDR3 runs to 17 residues. The V end was cut by 5 bases, the J end by 2 bases, with 21 bases between. Germline V CDR1 and CDR2: SEHNR, FQNEAQ (reference sequence).

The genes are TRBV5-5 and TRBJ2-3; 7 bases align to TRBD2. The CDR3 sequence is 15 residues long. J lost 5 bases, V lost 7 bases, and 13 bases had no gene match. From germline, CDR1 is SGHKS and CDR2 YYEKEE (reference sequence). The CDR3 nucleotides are TGTGCCAGCCGGCACGCGGGAGTTAGAGGAGATACGCAGTATTTT. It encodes CASRHAGVRGDTQYF.

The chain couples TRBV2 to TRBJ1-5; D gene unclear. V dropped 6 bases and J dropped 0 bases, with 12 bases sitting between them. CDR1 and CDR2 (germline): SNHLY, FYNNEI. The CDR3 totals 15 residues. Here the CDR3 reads CASSPGLNSNQPQHF. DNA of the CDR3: TGTGCCAGCAGCCCCGGACTGAATAGCAATCAGCCCCAGCATTTT.